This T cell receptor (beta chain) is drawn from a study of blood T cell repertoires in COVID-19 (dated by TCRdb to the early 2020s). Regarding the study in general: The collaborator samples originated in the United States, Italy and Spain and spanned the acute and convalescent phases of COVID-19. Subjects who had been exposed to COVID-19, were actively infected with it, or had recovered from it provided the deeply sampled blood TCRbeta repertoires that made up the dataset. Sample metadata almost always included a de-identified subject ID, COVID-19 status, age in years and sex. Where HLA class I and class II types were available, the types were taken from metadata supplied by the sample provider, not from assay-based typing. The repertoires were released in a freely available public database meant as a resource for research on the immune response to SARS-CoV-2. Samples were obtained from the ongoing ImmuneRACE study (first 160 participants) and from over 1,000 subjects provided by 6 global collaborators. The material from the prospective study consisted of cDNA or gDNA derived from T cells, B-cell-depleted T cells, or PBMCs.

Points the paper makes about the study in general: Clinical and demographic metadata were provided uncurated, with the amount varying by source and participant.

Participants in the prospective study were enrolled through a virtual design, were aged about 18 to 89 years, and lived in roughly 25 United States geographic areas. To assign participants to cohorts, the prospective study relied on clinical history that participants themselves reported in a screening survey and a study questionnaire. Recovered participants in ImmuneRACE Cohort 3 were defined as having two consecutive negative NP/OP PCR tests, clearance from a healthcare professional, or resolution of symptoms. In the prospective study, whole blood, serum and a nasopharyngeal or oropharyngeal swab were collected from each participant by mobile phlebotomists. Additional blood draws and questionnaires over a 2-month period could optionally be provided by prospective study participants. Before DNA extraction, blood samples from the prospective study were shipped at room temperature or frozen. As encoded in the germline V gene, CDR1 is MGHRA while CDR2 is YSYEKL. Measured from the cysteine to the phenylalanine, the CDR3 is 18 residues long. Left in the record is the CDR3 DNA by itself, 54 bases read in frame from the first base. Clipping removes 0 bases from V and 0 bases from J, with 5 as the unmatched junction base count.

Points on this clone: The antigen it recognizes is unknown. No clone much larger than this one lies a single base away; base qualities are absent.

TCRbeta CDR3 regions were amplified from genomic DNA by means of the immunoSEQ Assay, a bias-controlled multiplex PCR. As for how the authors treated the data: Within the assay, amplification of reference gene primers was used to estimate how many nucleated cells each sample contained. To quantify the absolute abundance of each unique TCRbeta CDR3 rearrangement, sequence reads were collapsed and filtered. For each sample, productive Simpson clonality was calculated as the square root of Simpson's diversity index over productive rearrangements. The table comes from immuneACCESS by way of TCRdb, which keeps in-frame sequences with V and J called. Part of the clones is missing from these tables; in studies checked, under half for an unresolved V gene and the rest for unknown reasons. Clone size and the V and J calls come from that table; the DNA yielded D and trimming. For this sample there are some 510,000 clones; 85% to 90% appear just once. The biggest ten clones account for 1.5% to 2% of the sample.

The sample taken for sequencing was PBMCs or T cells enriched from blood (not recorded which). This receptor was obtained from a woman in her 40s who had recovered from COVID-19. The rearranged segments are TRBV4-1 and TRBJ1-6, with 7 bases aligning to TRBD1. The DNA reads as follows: TGCGCCAGCAGCCAAGAACAGGGGTTGAGCTCCTATAATTCACCCCTCCACTTT. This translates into CASSQEQGLSSYNSPLHF.